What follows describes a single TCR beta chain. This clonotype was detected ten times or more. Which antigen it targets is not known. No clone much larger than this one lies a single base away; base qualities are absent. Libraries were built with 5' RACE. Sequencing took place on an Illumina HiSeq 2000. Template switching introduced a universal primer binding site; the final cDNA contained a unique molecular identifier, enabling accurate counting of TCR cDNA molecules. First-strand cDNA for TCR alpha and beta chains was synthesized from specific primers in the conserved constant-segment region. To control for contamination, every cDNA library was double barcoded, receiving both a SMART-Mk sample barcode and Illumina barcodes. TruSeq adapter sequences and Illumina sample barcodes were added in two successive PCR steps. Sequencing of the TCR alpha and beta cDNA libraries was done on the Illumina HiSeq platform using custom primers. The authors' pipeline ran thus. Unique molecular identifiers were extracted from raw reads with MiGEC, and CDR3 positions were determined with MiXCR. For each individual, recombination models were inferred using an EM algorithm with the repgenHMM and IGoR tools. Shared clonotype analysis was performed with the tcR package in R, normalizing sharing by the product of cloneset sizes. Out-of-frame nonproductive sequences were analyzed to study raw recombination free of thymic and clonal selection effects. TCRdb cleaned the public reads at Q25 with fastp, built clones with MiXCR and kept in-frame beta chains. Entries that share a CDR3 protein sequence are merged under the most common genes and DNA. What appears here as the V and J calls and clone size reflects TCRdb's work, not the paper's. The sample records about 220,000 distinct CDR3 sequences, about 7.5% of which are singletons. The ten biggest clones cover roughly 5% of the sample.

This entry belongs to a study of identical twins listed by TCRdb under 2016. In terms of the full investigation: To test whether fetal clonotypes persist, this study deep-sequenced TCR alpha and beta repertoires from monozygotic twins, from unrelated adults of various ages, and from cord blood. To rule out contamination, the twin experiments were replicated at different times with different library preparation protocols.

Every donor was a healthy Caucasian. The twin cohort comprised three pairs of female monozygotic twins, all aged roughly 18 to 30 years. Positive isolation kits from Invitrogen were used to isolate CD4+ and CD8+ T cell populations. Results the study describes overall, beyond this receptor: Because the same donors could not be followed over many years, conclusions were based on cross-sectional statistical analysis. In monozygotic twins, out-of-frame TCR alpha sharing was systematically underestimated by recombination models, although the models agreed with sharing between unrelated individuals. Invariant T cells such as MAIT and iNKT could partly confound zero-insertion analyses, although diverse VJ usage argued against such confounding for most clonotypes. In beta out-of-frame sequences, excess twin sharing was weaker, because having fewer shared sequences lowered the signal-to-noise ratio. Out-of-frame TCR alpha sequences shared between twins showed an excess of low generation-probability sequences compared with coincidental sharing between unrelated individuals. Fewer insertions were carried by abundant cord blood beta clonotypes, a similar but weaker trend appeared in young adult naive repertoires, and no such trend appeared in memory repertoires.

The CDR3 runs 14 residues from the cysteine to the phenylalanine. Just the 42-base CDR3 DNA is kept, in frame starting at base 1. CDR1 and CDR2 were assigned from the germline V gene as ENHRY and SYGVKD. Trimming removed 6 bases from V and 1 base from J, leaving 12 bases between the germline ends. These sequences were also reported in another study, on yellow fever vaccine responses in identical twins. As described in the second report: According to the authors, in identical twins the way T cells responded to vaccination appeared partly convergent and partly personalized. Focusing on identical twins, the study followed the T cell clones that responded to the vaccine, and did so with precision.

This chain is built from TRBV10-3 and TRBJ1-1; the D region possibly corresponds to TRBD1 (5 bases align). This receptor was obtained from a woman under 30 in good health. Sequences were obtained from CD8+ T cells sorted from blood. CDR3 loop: CAISGDGPNTEAFF. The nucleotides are TGTGCCATCAGCGGGGACGGGCCGAACACTGAAGCTTTCTTT.